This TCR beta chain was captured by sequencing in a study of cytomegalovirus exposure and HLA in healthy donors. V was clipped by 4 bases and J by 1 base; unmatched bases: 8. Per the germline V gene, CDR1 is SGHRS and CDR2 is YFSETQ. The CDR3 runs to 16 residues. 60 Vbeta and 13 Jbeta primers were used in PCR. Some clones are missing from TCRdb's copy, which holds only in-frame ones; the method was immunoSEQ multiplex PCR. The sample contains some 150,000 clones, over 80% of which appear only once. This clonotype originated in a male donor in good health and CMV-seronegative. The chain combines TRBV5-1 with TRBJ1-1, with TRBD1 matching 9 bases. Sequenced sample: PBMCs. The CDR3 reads CASSGGTGRPNTEAFF. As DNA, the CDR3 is TGCGCCAGCAGCGGGGGGACAGGGCGCCCGAACACTGAAGCTTTCTTT.